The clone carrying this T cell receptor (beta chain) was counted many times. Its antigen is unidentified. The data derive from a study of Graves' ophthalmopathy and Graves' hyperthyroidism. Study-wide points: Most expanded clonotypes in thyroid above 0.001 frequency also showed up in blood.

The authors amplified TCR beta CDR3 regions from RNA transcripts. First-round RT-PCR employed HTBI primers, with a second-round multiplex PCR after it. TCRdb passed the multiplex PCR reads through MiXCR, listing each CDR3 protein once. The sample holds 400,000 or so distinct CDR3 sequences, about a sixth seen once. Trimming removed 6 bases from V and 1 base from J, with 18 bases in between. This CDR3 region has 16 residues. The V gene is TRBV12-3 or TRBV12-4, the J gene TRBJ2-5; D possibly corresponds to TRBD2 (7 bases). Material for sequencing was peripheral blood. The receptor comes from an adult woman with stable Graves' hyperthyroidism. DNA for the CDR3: TGTGCCAGCAGAAAGGCGAGGGGGGGTTTCCAAGAGACCCAGTACTTC. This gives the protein CASRKARGGFQETQYF.